This T cell receptor (beta chain) derives from a study of cytotoxic CD8 clonotypes in ibrutinib-treated CLL (dated by TCRdb to the early 2020s). A note on the overall study: The cohort was composed of under 12 relapsed/refractory and around 14 treatment-naive patients; IGHV unmutated status was identified in some 17 patients. Partial responses were observed in 24 patients and complete responses in 2; after a median follow-up of around 68 months, remission was maintained in some 14 patients and progression was observed in approximately 12. Samples at response were collected after a median of around twelve months of treatment, with a range of roughly 6 to 40 months. On average, each sample yielded 255,043 productive templates and tens of thousands of productive rearrangements. Longitudinal samples were available for 26 of the 86 trial participants. Cryopreserved peripheral blood mononuclear cells were obtained prior to treatment, at the time of response, and at either disease progression or sustained remission. Every sample from remission and from progressive disease was obtained while the patients were still on ibrutinib. Beyond this particular receptor, the publication reports: Clonality rose at ibrutinib response, remained stable during sustained remission, and dropped back toward baseline at progression. Public clonotypes were rare and either contracted or stayed stable during treatment, and the rise in clonality at ibrutinib response reflected the expansion of private clonotypes. At baseline, clonality was higher than in age-matched healthy donors and showed a strong correlation with circulating CD8+ T-cell counts. Lymph node repertoires were not examined, and the timing of sampling was not matched between patients in sustained remission and those whose disease progressed.

The germline V gene yields SGHRS for CDR1 and YFSETQ for CDR2. Including the terminal cysteine and phenylalanine, the CDR3 comprises 16 residues. This entry keeps only the CDR3 DNA: 48 bases, framed from base 1. The germline V and J ends show losses of 4 bases and 7 bases respectively, and no gene match explains 13 bases of the junction. The goal of deep resolution MiSeq sequencing was a depth between 1 in 1 million and 1 in 200,000 T cells, and coverage averaged 10x per clonotype. The immunoSEQ hsTCRB Kit was used to generate TCR beta libraries. Processing in the source paper ran as follows. The data were analyzed with ImmunoSEQ Analyzer and ImmunoSEQ Data Assistant, and V, D and J gene assignments followed IMGT definitions. Clonality was computed as one minus normalized Shannon entropy of productive rearrangement frequencies, ranging from 0 to 1. Only overrepresented clonotypes making up at least 0.05% of the repertoire of each patient were included in the public clonotype analysis. About a dozen age-matched healthy donor repertoires from immuneACCESS served as clonality controls. TCRdb stores this immuneACCESS table with in-frame sequences only. Part of the clones is absent; in the studies checked, under half of the shortfall reflects unresolved V genes, and no reason is known for the rest. The V and J calls and the clone size are those of that table, but D and trimming were determined from the DNA. The sample table holds about 57,000 clones, of which 50% to 70% were seen once. The ten largest account for roughly 20% of the sample.

Taken with the paper, the label for time point translates to: roughly 2 years on ibrutinib. For TCR beta library preparation, 1.5 to 2 micrograms of genomic DNA was extracted from cryopreserved PBMCs. Longitudinal blood samples from CLL patients on ibrutinib monotherapy underwent high-throughput TCR beta sequencing. The patients took part in an open-label, single-center phase 2 trial of ibrutinib monotherapy. Concerning this clone itself: Its target antigen remains unknown. No base-level quality is on record; no much larger clone is a single base apart.

This receptor was obtained from a human donor with chronic lymphocytic leukemia. This material consisted of PBMCs, taken after 24 months of ibrutinib treatment. The chain couples TRBV5-1 to TRBJ2-1; 8 bases in the middle match TRBD2. The sequenced DNA is TGCGCCAGCAGCCCCCTGGGGAGCGGGACTAGGAATGAGCAGTTCTTC. It codes for CASSPLGSGTRNEQFF.